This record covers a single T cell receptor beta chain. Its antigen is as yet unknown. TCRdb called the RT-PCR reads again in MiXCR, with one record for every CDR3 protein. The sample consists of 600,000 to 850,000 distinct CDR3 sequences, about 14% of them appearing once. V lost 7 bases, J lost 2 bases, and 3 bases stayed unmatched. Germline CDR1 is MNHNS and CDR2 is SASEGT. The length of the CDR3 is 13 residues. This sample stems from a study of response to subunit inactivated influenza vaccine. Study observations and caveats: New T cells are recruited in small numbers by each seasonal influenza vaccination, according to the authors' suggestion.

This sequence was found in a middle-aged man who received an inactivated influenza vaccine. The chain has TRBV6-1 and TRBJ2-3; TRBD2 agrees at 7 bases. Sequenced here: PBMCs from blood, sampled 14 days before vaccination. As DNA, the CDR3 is TGTGCCAGCATGGGGGGGATCACAGATACGCAGTATTTT. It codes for CASMGGITDTQYF.